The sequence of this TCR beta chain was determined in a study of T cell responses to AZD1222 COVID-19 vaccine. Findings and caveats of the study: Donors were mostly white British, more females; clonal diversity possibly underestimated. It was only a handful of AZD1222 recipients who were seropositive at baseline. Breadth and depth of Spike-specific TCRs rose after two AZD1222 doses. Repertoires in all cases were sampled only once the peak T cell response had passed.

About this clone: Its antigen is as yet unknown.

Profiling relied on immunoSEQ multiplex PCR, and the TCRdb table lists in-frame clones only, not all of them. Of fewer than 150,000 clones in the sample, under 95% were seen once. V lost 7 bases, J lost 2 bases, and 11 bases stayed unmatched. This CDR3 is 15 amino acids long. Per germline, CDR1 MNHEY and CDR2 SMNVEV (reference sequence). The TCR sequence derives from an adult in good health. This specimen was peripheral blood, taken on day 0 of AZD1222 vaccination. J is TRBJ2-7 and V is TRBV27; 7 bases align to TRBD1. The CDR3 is CASIQSRDRPYEQYF. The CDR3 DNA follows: TGTGCCAGCATCCAAAGCCGGGACAGACCCTACGAGCAGTACTTC.